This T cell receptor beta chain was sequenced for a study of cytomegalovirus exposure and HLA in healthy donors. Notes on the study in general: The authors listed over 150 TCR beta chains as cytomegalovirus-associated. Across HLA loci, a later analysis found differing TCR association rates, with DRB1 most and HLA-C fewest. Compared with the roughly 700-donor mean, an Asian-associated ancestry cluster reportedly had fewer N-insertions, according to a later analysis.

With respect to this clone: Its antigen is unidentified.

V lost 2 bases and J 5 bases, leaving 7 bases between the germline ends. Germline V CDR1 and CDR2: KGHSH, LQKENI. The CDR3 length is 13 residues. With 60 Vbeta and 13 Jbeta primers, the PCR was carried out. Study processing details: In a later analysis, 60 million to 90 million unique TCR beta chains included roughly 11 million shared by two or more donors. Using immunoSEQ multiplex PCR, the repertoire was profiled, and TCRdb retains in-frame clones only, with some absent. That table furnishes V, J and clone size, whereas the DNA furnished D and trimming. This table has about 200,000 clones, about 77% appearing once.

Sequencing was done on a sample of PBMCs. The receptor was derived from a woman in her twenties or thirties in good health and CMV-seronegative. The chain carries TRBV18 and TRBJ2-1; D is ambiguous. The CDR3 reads CASSPIPNNEQFF. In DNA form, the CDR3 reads TGTGCCAGCTCACCAATCCCCAACAATGAGCAGTTCTTC.